These T cell receptor beta chains were read from a single sample in a study of OX40 agonist ivuxolimab in advanced cancers. The assay was immunoSEQ multiplex PCR, and TCRdb's table has in-frame clones only and misses some. The sample holds 70,000 or so clones; around 83% are singletons and the top ten take about 8%. The sample in question was CD4+ or CD8+ T cells sorted from blood, obtained in a trial of the OX40 agonist ivuxolimab. Receptor source: an adult with an advanced solid tumor such as melanoma, head and neck, liver or kidney cancer. Each CDR3 is given with its conserved first and last residue. Fields, in order: V gene, clone size, J gene, D gene, CDR3 protein, CDR3 DNA. The D gene is left open where the match is weak. Size is stated for part of the rows, as once, few or many counts, or as a class when the clone is expanded.

TRBV9	-	TRBJ1-4	TRBD1	CASSSRQGADEKLFF	TGTGCCAGCAGCTCCCGACAGGGGGCAGATGAAAAACTGTTTTTT
TRBV6-5	-	TRBJ1-5	-	CASSYVFQPQHF	TGTGCCAGCAGTTACGTGTTTCAGCCCCAGCATTTT
TRBV6-1	-	TRBJ2-2	-	CASRWNTGELFF	TGTGCCAGCAGGTGGAACACCGGGGAGCTGTTTTTT
TRBV27	-	TRBJ2-4	TRBD2	CASSPPGLAGVGAKNIQYF	TGTGCCAGCAGCCCACCGGGACTAGCGGGAGTCGGGGCCAAAAACATTCAGTACTTC
TRBV4-1	-	TRBJ1-6	TRBD1	CASSQDGTGGSPLHF	TGCGCCAGCAGCCAAGATGGGACAGGGGGTTCACCCCTCCACTTT
TRBV30	-	TRBJ1-5	-	CAWGIGWGNQPQHF	TGTGCCTGGGGCATTGGCTGGGGCAATCAGCCCCAGCATTTT
TRBV6-5	-	TRBJ1-3	-	CASSWGEFSGNTIYF	TGTGCCAGCAGTTGGGGGGAATTCTCTGGAAACACCATATATTTT
TRBV4-1	-	TRBJ2-1	TRBD1	CASSQPGQGNNEQFF	TGCGCCAGCAGCCAGCCAGGACAGGGTAACAATGAGCAGTTCTTC
TRBV18	-	TRBJ2-2	-	CASSPPRAGQRYTGELFF	TGTGCCAGCTCACCACCGCGTGCGGGACAGCGCTACACCGGGGAGCTGTTTTTT
TRBV9	once	TRBJ1-5	-	CASSDIGGNQPQHF	TGTGCCAGCAGCGACATAGGGGGGAATCAGCCCCAGCATTTT
TRBV7-6	-	TRBJ2-7	-	CASSVLQGVSYEQYF	TGTGCCAGCAGCGTACTACAGGGTGTCTCCTACGAGCAGTACTTC
TRBV5-8	-	TRBJ1-4	TRBD1	CASSLAGQGEKLFF	TGTGCCAGCAGCTTGGCGGGACAGGGGGAAAAACTGTTTTTT
TRBV5-4	-	TRBJ2-3	TRBD2	CASSTGGGWGTDTQYF	TGTGCCAGCAGCACCGGGGGGGGTTGGGGCACAGATACGCAGTATTTT
TRBV13	-	TRBJ1-1	-	CASSPRNQNTEAFF	TGTGCCAGCAGCCCTAGGAATCAGAACACTGAAGCTTTCTTT
TRBV10-1	-	TRBJ2-3	TRBD2	CASRGTSGGDTQYF	TGCGCCAGCAGGGGGACTAGCGGGGGGGATACGCAGTATTTT
TRBV29-1	-	TRBJ2-5	TRBD2	CSVAERGLETQYF	TGCAGCGTTGCGGAGCGGGGGCTAGAGACCCAGTACTTC
TRBV14	-	TRBJ1-5	-	CASSRRTGTGSNQPQHF	TGTGCCAGCAGCCGCCGAACGGGTACGGGTAGCAATCAGCCCCAGCATTTT
TRBV2	-	TRBJ2-7	-	CASSPGTASYEQYF	TGTGCCAGCAGTCCAGGGACGGCCTCCTACGAGCAGTACTTC
TRBV10-1	-	TRBJ2-1	TRBD2	CASSDGGRNEQFF	TGCGCCAGCAGTGACGGGGGGAGGAATGAGCAGTTCTTC
TRBV10-3	-	TRBJ2-7	-	CAIGSWTYEQYF	TGTGCCATCGGTTCCTGGACGTACGAGCAGTACTTC
TRBV4-3	-	TRBJ1-2	-	CASTMGGYTF	TGCGCCAGCACTATGGGAGGCTACACCTTC
TRBV30	-	TRBJ2-7	-	CAWSWGPPSDEQYF	TGTGCCTGGAGCTGGGGCCCGCCGAGTGACGAGCAGTACTTC
TRBV6-5	-	TRBJ1-2	-	CASRDNYGYTF	TGTGCCAGCCGGGATAACTATGGCTACACCTTC
TRBV30	-	TRBJ2-1	-	CAWTPGSSWANEQFF	TGTGCCTGGACTCCGGGAAGCTCTTGGGCCAATGAGCAGTTCTTC
TRBV7-9	-	TRBJ1-3	-	CASSFHPGSNTIYF	TGTGCCAGCAGCTTCCATCCAGGGTCGAACACCATATATTTT
TRBV9	-	TRBJ1-4	-	CASSTRGLLGEKLFF	TGTGCCAGCAGCACCAGGGGTTTATTGGGCGAAAAACTGTTTTTT
TRBV5-6	-	TRBJ2-5	-	CASRPQRVQETQYF	TGTGCCAGCAGGCCACAGCGAGTACAAGAGACCCAGTACTTC
TRBV29-1	-	TRBJ2-3	-	CSVIDPMMTDTQYF	TGCAGCGTCATCGACCCTATGATGACAGATACGCAGTATTTT
TRBV5-6	-	TRBJ1-1	TRBD1	CASSLAGGILNTEAFF	TGTGCCAGCAGCTTAGCAGGGGGCATTCTCAACACTGAAGCTTTCTTT
TRBV6-5	-	TRBJ2-7	-	CASTTAPRGYEQYF	TGTGCCAGCACCACAGCCCCACGGGGCTACGAGCAGTACTTC
TRBV11-3	-	TRBJ1-1	-	CASSAGQTMNTEAFF	TGTGCCAGCAGCGCTGGACAGACGATGAACACTGAAGCTTTCTTT
TRBV19	-	TRBJ1-5	-	CASNGGLGPEPQHF	TGTGCCAGTAACGGAGGGTTGGGTCCGGAGCCCCAGCATTTT
TRBV10-3	-	TRBJ2-1	TRBD1	CAIRPDRGLDEQFF	TGTGCCATCAGGCCGGACAGGGGGCTGGATGAGCAGTTCTTC
TRBV6-5	-	TRBJ1-3	-	CASNDNGEGATIYF	TGTGCCAGCAATGATAACGGGGAAGGTGCCACCATATATTTT
TRBV19	-	TRBJ2-2	-	CASRLRVGELFF	TGTGCCAGTAGATTGAGGGTGGGGGAGCTGTTTTTT
TRBV6-1	-	TRBJ2-7	-	CASSELPADLYEQYF	TGTGCCAGCAGTGAACTCCCAGCCGACTTATACGAGCAGTACTTC
TRBV7-8	few	TRBJ1-4	TRBD1	CASSLLAGQGNEKLFF	TGTGCCAGCAGCTTACTAGCGGGACAGGGGAATGAAAAACTGTTTTTT
TRBV5-1	-	TRBJ1-2	-	CASSLAEGNGYGYTF	TGCGCCAGCAGCTTGGCCGAAGGGAATGGCTATGGCTACACCTTC
TRBV5-1	-	TRBJ2-7	-	CASSPGTAYDEQYF	TGCGCCAGCAGCCCCGGGACCGCTTACGACGAGCAGTACTTC
TRBV6-6	-	TRBJ2-7	TRBD1	CASRRQGASYEQYF	TGTGCCAGCAGGAGACAGGGGGCCTCCTACGAGCAGTACTTC
TRBV6-6	-	TRBJ2-7	-	CASRPGRWTYEQYF	TGTGCCAGCAGGCCGGGACGTTGGACCTACGAGCAGTACTTC
TRBV4-3	-	TRBJ1-1	-	CASSQGRAWGANTEAFF	TGCGCCAGCAGCCAAGGAAGGGCGTGGGGCGCGAACACTGAAGCTTTCTTT
TRBV2	once	TRBJ1-1	-	CASSEERQTEAFF	TGTGCCAGCAGTGAAGAGAGGCAGACTGAAGCTTTCTTT
TRBV30	once	TRBJ1-2	-	CAWSVGDSYGYTF	TGTGCCTGGAGTGTGGGGGATTCCTATGGCTACACCTTC
TRBV10-2	-	TRBJ1-4	-	CASSDDREKLFF	TGCGCCAGCAGTGATGACCGGGAAAAACTGTTTTTT
TRBV11-2	-	TRBJ2-1	-	CASSLDPFGQMNYNEQFF	TGTGCCAGCAGCTTAGATCCATTCGGACAGATGAACTACAATGAGCAGTTCTTC
TRBV6-1	-	TRBJ1-5	-	CASSESWGRNQPQHF	TGTGCCAGCAGTGAAAGTTGGGGGCGCAATCAGCCCCAGCATTTT
TRBV28	once	TRBJ2-1	TRBD2	CASRTGGPSSYNEQFF	TGTGCCAGTAGAACGGGGGGGCCGAGCTCCTACAATGAGCAGTTCTTC
TRBV6-5	-	TRBJ2-7	TRBD1	CASSYTGELSYEQYF	TGTGCCAGCAGTTACACAGGGGAATTATCCTACGAGCAGTACTTC
TRBV14	few	TRBJ2-7	TRBD1	CASSARTGTGGLEQYF	TGTGCCAGCAGCGCCCGTACCGGGACAGGGGGCCTCGAGCAGTACTTC
TRBV5-1	-	TRBJ2-2	TRBD2	CASSLMTSGGTGELFF	TGCGCCAGCAGCTTGATGACTAGCGGGGGGACCGGGGAGCTGTTTTTT